This T cell receptor beta chain was identified during a study of PD-1 blockade in classical Hodgkin lymphoma. A word on this clone: No antigen is known for it.

Study outcomes and limitations: Prior to therapy, complete responders displayed diversity much like that of newly diagnosed patients.

After autologous stem cell transplantation all patients relapsed, and prior brentuximab vedotin exposure differed between cohorts. The method was immunoSEQ multiplex PCR; TCRdb's version includes in-frame clones alone and lacks a portion of them. The data show about 6,500 clones, about 80% seen once. Sequencing used peripheral blood mononuclear cells (PBMCs), obtained at baseline. The TCR was taken from a human donor with classical Hodgkin lymphoma.

The CDR3 loop reads CASSPRDRGRIGELFF. As DNA, the CDR3 is TGTGCCAGCAGTCCACGGGACAGGGGGCGCATCGGGGAGCTGTTTTTT. The chain carries TRBV7-9 and TRBJ2-2, with 12 bases identical to TRBD1. The ends lost 6 bases at V and 7 bases at J; junction bases unmatched: 9. Germline V gene sequence: CDR1 SEHNR, CDR2 FQNEAQ (reference sequence). This CDR3 has 16 residues.